The rows below give T cell receptor beta chains drawn from one sample of a study of blood T cell repertoires in COVID-19. The protocol was immunoSEQ multiplex PCR, while the TCRdb copy is restricted to in-frame clones and leaves out a portion. The sample holds under 150,000 clones; around four fifths are singletons and the top ten take roughly 10%. Material for sequencing was peripheral blood. Every receptor here comes from a man in his forties with active or convalescent COVID-19. Both conserved end residues are part of each CDR3. The order of the fields is D gene, V gene, J gene, CDR3 protein, CDR3 DNA. D genes are given only for firm matches.

D gene: -
V gene: TRBV27
J gene: TRBJ2-7
CDR3 protein: CASTMTGSCEQYF
CDR3 DNA: TGTGCCAGCACGATGACAGGTTCCTGCGAGCAGTACTTC

D gene: TRBD1
V gene: TRBV6-6
J gene: TRBJ2-1
CDR3 protein: CASTDLGRGIYNEQFF
CDR3 DNA: TGTGCCAGCACCGACCTGGGCAGGGGGATCTACAATGAGCAGTTCTTC

D gene: TRBD2
V gene: TRBV10-3
J gene: TRBJ2-5
CDR3 protein: CAISEGLGGGQETQYF
CDR3 DNA: TGTGCCATCAGTGAGGGTCTCGGGGGGGGGCAAGAGACCCAGTACTTC

D gene: TRBD1
V gene: TRBV19
J gene: TRBJ2-2
CDR3 protein: CASSRQGRTGELFF
CDR3 DNA: TGTGCCAGTAGTAGACAGGGTAGGACCGGGGAGCTGTTTTTT

D gene: TRBD1
V gene: TRBV7-2
J gene: TRBJ2-7
CDR3 protein: CASSTNRGSGQYF
CDR3 DNA: TGTGCCAGCAGTACAAACAGGGGAAGCGGGCAGTACTTC

D gene: TRBD1
V gene: TRBV19
J gene: TRBJ1-5
CDR3 protein: CASSDREGQPQHF
CDR3 DNA: TGTGCCAGCTCGGACAGGGAGGGACAGCCCCAGCATTTT

D gene: TRBD1
V gene: TRBV6-4
J gene: TRBJ1-3
CDR3 protein: CASSPGQAGNTIYF
CDR3 DNA: TGTGCCAGCAGTCCAGGACAGGCCGGAAACACCATATATTTT

D gene: TRBD2
V gene: TRBV7-2
J gene: TRBJ2-7
CDR3 protein: CASSYERGGGYEQYF
CDR3 DNA: TGTGCCAGCAGCTACGAGCGGGGGGGCGGCTACGAGCAGTACTTC

D gene: TRBD2
V gene: TRBV19
J gene: TRBJ2-5
CDR3 protein: CASSMTGGLETQYF
CDR3 DNA: TGTGCCAGTAGTATGACGGGGGGGCTAGAGACCCAGTACTTC

D gene: TRBD1
V gene: TRBV6-5
J gene: TRBJ2-7
CDR3 protein: CASSRDRNYEQYF
CDR3 DNA: TGTGCCAGCAGTAGGGACAGAAACTACGAGCAGTACTTC

D gene: TRBD2
V gene: TRBV7-9
J gene: TRBJ2-5
CDR3 protein: CASSAPGARTSGQETQYF
CDR3 DNA: TGTGCCAGCAGCGCACCTGGGGCAAGGACTAGCGGACAAGAGACCCAGTACTTC

D gene: -
V gene: TRBV25-1
J gene: TRBJ1-1
CDR3 protein: CASKGENTEAFF
CDR3 DNA: TGTGCCAGCAAAGGGGAGAACACTGAAGCTTTCTTT

D gene: TRBD2
V gene: TRBV5-4
J gene: TRBJ2-5
CDR3 protein: CASSPNAGGGNGETQYF
CDR3 DNA: TGTGCCAGCAGCCCTAATGCCGGGGGGGGAAACGGAGAGACCCAGTACTTC

D gene: TRBD2
V gene: TRBV11-2
J gene: TRBJ2-1
CDR3 protein: CASSPRGGANEQFF
CDR3 DNA: TGTGCCAGCAGCCCCCGGGGGGGGGCCAATGAGCAGTTCTTC

D gene: TRBD2
V gene: TRBV28
J gene: TRBJ2-7
CDR3 protein: CASSFLAGGGLKYF
CDR3 DNA: TGTGCCAGCAGTTTTCTGGCCGGCGGGGGGCTTAAGTACTTC

D gene: TRBD1
V gene: TRBV5-1
J gene: TRBJ2-1
CDR3 protein: CASSNRDRTHEQFF
CDR3 DNA: TGCGCCAGCAGCAACCGGGACAGGACCCATGAGCAGTTCTTC